This TCR beta chain derives from a study of blood T cell repertoires in COVID-19. Data came from immunoSEQ multiplex PCR; TCRdb stores just in-frame clones and leaves some out. The sample contains 35,000 to 55,000 clones, roughly 71% of which appear only once. V was shortened by 3 bases and J by 5 bases, with 28 bases between the two germline ends. Germline V gene data show CDR1 as KGHSH and CDR2 as LQKENI. The CDR3 has 19 residues. The chain couples TRBV18 to TRBJ1-2, with a possible D match to TRBD1 (6 bases). What was sequenced was peripheral blood. The receptor was derived from an elderly man with acute or convalescent COVID-19. The CDR3 reads CASSPTTSSTQGIGYGYTF. The CDR3 region has the DNA TGTGCCAGCTCACCGACTACATCGTCTACCCAGGGGATAGGGTATGGCTACACCTTC.